Listed below are T cell receptor beta chains from one sample, sequenced in a study of T-cell reconstitution after alpha-beta-depleted transplantation in children. TCRdb reprocessed the PCR reads with MiXCR, giving one entry per CDR3 protein. The profile shows 400,000 to 450,000 distinct CDR3 sequences, around two fifths of them singletons. Sequences were derived from PBMCs, sampled before TCRalphabeta/CD19-depleted stem cell transplant. The receptors were gathered from a girl aged 2 to 10 with aplastic anemia, due to receive a stem cell transplant. The conserved cysteine and the conserved F or W are not part of the CDR3 here. A D gene is named only where the DNA matches it firmly.

D gene | V gene | CDR3 protein
TRBD1 | TRBV6-1 | ASSGTGIMNTEAF
. | TRBV29-1 | SVWGLLLTSDTQY
. | TRBV5-8 | ASSSLKLESADTQY
TRBD1 | TRBV6-5 | ASSYSQGVVTEAF
. | TRBV12-3/TRBV12-4 | ASSSAVESPTDTQY
TRBD1 | TRBV15 | ATSRGGTGSYTDTQY
. | TRBV11-2 | ASRSLNSGANVLT
. | TRBV6-5 | ASSYFQSTDTQY
. | TRBV15 | ATSREEGLSEQY
. | TRBV7-8 | ASHRGGTDTQY
. | TRBV20-1 | SAPVGGGNKPQH
. | TRBV10-3 | AISEHGTANTEAF
TRBD2 | TRBV3-1 | ASSQDLREEADTQY
TRBD1 | TRBV6-1 | ASTFKGALYGYT
. | TRBV20-1 | SATTRTQY
. | TRBV10-2 | ASSESAGSDGYT
. | TRBV7-8 | ASSLELGQGRSPLH
. | TRBV28 | ATRLGGTTEAF
TRBD1 | TRBV20-1 | SASRDRDNQPQH
TRBD2 | TRBV4-3 | ASSQDGLAGNEQY
TRBD2 | TRBV20-1 | SARASGRAPRNIQY
. | TRBV29-1 | SVDGLNTGELF